One sample yielded the 12 T cell receptor beta chains listed below, sequenced in a study of blood T cell repertoires in COVID-19. The data were produced by immunoSEQ multiplex PCR, yet TCRdb's version contains in-frame clones alone and is incomplete. The sample holds tens of thousands of clones; around 88% are singletons and the top ten take roughly 14%. Input material: peripheral blood. The receptors stem from a man between 65 and 79 years old with active or convalescent COVID-19.

This clone has just one count. The chain is built from TRBV2 and TRBJ1-5, with unresolved D. Per the germline V gene, CDR1 is SNHLY and CDR2 is FYNNEI. Trimming removed 0 bases at V and 2 bases at J, with 11 bases between. The CDR3 sequence is 16 residues long. CDR3 sequence: CASSEAGLRGNQPQHF. Here the CDR3 DNA reads TGTGCCAGCAGTGAAGCGGGGTTGAGGGGCAATCAGCCCCAGCATTTT.

The chain has TRBV15 and TRBJ2-2; tentative D call: TRBD2 (6 bases). V lost 1 base and J lost 4, with 13 bases in between. Germline lookup yields CDR1 LNHNV and CDR2 YYDKDF (reference sequence). The CDR3 spans 16 residues. CDR3 coding DNA: TGTGCCACCAGCAGAGCCGTGGGGAGGAGCACCGGGGAGCTGTTTTTT. Translation gives CATSRAVGRSTGELFF.

The chain couples TRBV6-2 or TRBV6-3 to TRBJ1-1; 9 bases are a match to TRBD1. The V gene end was trimmed by 4 bases and the J gene end by 1 base; junction bases not matched to a gene: 10. The germline gives CDR1 MNHEY, CDR2 SVGEGT. The CDR3 spans 17 residues. The CDR3 protein is CASSFLDRGEENTEAFF. DNA of the CDR3: TGTGCCAGCAGTTTCCTCGACAGGGGGGAAGAGAACACTGAAGCTTTCTTT.

The chain joins TRBV9 to TRBJ2-2; 9 bases are a match to TRBD1. The CDR3 sequence is 16 residues long. CDR1 is SGDLS and CDR2 is YYNGEE in the germline V gene. The V segment lost 4 bases and the J segment 1 base; nucleotides outside the gene matches: 5. The CDR3 region is CASSPGTGKNTGELFF. DNA of the CDR3: TGTGCCAGCAGCCCCGGGACAGGGAAGAACACCGGGGAGCTGTTTTTT.

The chain recombines TRBV5-4 with TRBJ2-4; D is unclear. With 4 bases removed from V and 8 bases from J, the gap between germline ends came to 22 bases. This CDR3 comprises 16 residues. From germline, CDR1 is SGHNT and CDR2 YYREEE (reference sequence). The CDR3 sequence is CASSQYSIRGWDIQYF. CDR3 nucleotides: TGTGCCAGCAGCCAATACTCAATTAGAGGATGGGACATTCAGTACTTC.

This chain uses TRBV4-3 with TRBJ1-4; tentatively, D is TRBD1 (5 bases). CDR1 is LGHNA and CDR2 is YSLEER in the germline V gene. The CDR3 has 17 residues. Deletions cut 1 base from V and 2 bases from J, with 14 bases between. The CDR3 here is CASSQGLSGATNEKLFF. CDR3 bases: TGCGCCAGCAGCCAAGGGTTGAGTGGGGCGACTAATGAAAAACTGTTTTTT.

The rearrangement joins TRBV30 to TRBJ2-6; D might be TRBD2 (7 bases). The CDR3 contains 16 residues. Germline V gives CDR1 GTSNPN, CDR2 SVGIG (reference sequence). V was shortened by 8 bases and J by 1 base, with 18 bases between the two germline ends. DNA of the CDR3: TGTGCCCAAAGGGGAGGGAGGGGGTCTGGGGCCAACGTCCTGACTTTC. It specifies CAQRGGRGSGANVLTF.

CDR3 in amino acids: CASSIGGNEQFF. The DNA of the CDR3 is TGTGCCAGTAGTATAGGAGGGAATGAGCAGTTCTTC. The chain links TRBV19 to TRBJ2-1, with a weak D call TRBD2 (5 bases). This CDR3 has 12 residues. Germline V gene data show CDR1 as LNHDA and CDR2 as SQIVND (reference sequence). V was cut by 1 base and J by 7 bases, with 5 bases left in between.

CDR3 DNA sequence: TGCGCCAGCAGCTCGGGAGTTGGGGTGGGCACAGATACGCAGTATTTT. It translates to CASSSGVGVGTDTQYF. The chain links TRBV5-1 to TRBJ2-3; tentatively, D is TRBD2 (6 bases). The CDR3 runs 16 residues. The V end was cut by 3 bases, the J end by 1 base, with 15 bases between. Germline CDR1 reads SGHRS; CDR2 reads YFSETQ.

The chain is built from TRBV29-1 and TRBJ1-1, with a tentative D call TRBD1 (5 bases). The CDR3 is made up of 11 amino acids. The germline V gene has CDR1 SQVTM and CDR2 ANQGSEA. The V and J ends lost 6 bases and 5 bases respectively, with 10 bases between them. The CDR3 bases are TGCAGCGTGGGAGGGGTGACTGAAGCTTTCTTT. Translating gives CSVGGVTEAFF.

V gene TRBV3-1 (or the pseudogene TRBV3-2) combines with J gene TRBJ2-7, with D hard to call. Deletions cut 4 bases from V and 0 bases from J, with 7 bases between. The CDR3 is made up of 13 amino acids. Germline CDR1 and CDR2: LGHDT and YNNKEL (reference sequence). This CDR3 reads CASSPPSSYEQYF. DNA of the CDR3: TGTGCCAGCAGCCCCCCGAGCTCCTACGAGCAGTACTTC.

This sequence joins TRBV6-1 and TRBJ1-2; a possible D gene is TRBD1 (5 bases). The germline V gene has CDR1 MNHNS and CDR2 SASEGT. This CDR3 region has 13 residues. Trimming stripped 1 base from V and 5 bases from J, with 8 bases between. The CDR3 nucleotides are TGTGCCAGCAGTGAAGGGGCAGGGTATGGCTACACCTTC. Its protein is CASSEGAGYGYTF.